These 17 T cell receptor beta chains originate from one sample sequenced in a study of T cell changes during pregnancy in multiple sclerosis (dated by TCRdb to the late 2010s). Libraries were constructed by the immunoSEQ multiplex PCR assay. TCRdb obtained this table from immuneACCESS and retained in-frame rearrangements with V and J assigned. These tables miss some clones; where compared with another copy, unresolved V genes account for less than half of the shortfall, and the remainder is unexplained. In this sample the table shows approximately 63,000 clones, about 92% of which occur a single time. Clones ranked in the top ten supply 1.5% to 2.5% of the sample. Sequencing was performed on peripheral blood, taken in the third trimester of pregnancy. Source of these receptors: a female donor in good health, enrolled as a control in a pregnancy study.

The chain is built from TRBV30 and TRBJ2-3; 7 bases line up with TRBD2. Germline values: CDR1 GTSNPN, CDR2 SVGIG (reference sequence). Germline trimming cut 3 bases from V and 10 bases from J; bases unmatched to any gene: 4. This CDR3 region has 11 residues. CDR3 coding DNA: TGTGCCTGGAGGCGGACTAGAGCGCAGTATTTT. This codes for CAWRRTRAQYF.

The chain couples TRBV7-9 to TRBJ2-1, with 10 bases lining up with TRBD2. This CDR3 comprises 15 residues. The V segment lost 5 bases and the J segment 5 bases; nucleotides outside the gene matches: 6. Germline loops: CDR1 SEHNR, CDR2 FQNEAQ (reference sequence). The CDR3 sequence is CASSAGLAENNEQFF. Here the CDR3 DNA reads TGTGCCAGCAGCGCTGGACTAGCGGAAAACAATGAGCAGTTCTTC.

The chain combines TRBV4-2 with TRBJ1-1; tentative D call: TRBD1 (5 bases). V lost 1 base and J lost 5, with 14 bases in between. Germline V CDR1 and CDR2: LGHNA, YNFKEQ. The CDR3 sequence is 15 residues long. DNA of the CDR3: TGTGCCAGCAGCCAAGCATCGACAGCGAAGACTGAAGCTTTCTTT. Translating gives CASSQASTAKTEAFF.

The rearrangement uses TRBV30 and TRBJ1-1; D remains unclear. The CDR3 loop spans 12 amino acids. CDR1 and CDR2 (germline): GTSNPN, SVGIG (reference sequence). Trimming left V 5 bases short and J 10 bases short, with 17 bases between. The CDR3 bases are TGTGCCTGGGGCCCCGCCACGAGAGGAGCTTTCTTT. Its protein product is CAWGPATRGAFF.

CDR3 in amino acids: CASSDQGGSYEQYF. In DNA, the CDR3 is TGTGCCAGCAGTGACCAGGGGGGCTCCTACGAGCAGTACTTC. The genes are TRBV2 and TRBJ2-7, with D possibly being TRBD1 (7 bases). With 3 bases removed from V and 0 bases from J, the gap between germline ends came to 9 bases. The CDR3 is 14 amino acids. CDR1 and CDR2 from the germline V gene are SNHLY and FYNNEI.

The chain carries TRBV5-6 and TRBJ2-5; D is possibly TRBD1 (5 bases). The CDR3 totals 14 residues. Trimming took 3 bases from V and 4 from J, leaving 13 bases between them. The germline CDR1 and CDR2 sequences are SGHDT and YYEEEE. The CDR3 region is CASSSPRGLETQYF. CDR3 in DNA: TGTGCCAGCAGCTCGCCTAGGGGCTTAGAGACCCAGTACTTC.

The chain employs TRBV5-4 and TRBJ2-7; TRBD2 matches at 12 bases. Trimming removed 5 bases from V and 4 bases from J; junction bases left unmatched: 10. The V gene's germline CDR1 is SGHNT and CDR2 YYREEE (reference sequence). The CDR3 covers 16 residues. CDR3 nucleotide sequence: TGTGCCAGCAGTTGGACTAGCGGGAAATTAAAATACGAGCAGTACTTC. It is translated as CASSWTSGKLKYEQYF. The full variable domain, its missing parts supplied by reference TRBV5-4 and TRBJ2-7, is ETGVTQSPTHLIKTRGQQVTLRCSSQSGHNTVSWYQQALGQGPQFIFQYYREEENGRGNFPPRFSGLQFPNYSSELNVNALELDDSALYLCASSWTSGKLKYEQYFGPGTRLTVT.

The rearrangement links TRBV4-1 to TRBJ2-1; TRBD2 matches 8 bases. This CDR3 has 16 amino acids. V was clipped by 0 bases and J by 3 bases; unmatched bases: 4. Germline V gene data show CDR1 as MGHRA and CDR2 as YSYEKL. The CDR3 loop reads CASSQDPSGLYNEQFF. The CDR3 DNA reads TGCGCCAGCAGCCAAGACCCTAGCGGGCTCTACAATGAGCAGTTCTTC.

This clone was counted a single time. The rearrangement joins TRBV7-2 to TRBJ1-1; a possible D gene is TRBD1 (5 bases). V was trimmed by 1 base and J by 8 bases, leaving 14 bases between them. The CDR3 length is 14 residues. Looked up from germline, CDR1 is SGHTA and CDR2 is FQGNSA. CDR3 residues: CASSLGGQGTEAFF. The CDR3 DNA reads as TGTGCCAGCAGCTTAGGGGGCCAGGGAACAGAAGCTTTCTTT.

The gene calls are TRBV7-9 and TRBJ2-2; 9 bases agree with TRBD1. This CDR3 is built from 17 residues. The germline V gene encodes CDR1 SEHNR and CDR2 FQNEAQ (reference sequence). V was clipped by 4 bases and J by 5 bases; unmatched bases: 11. CDR3 loop: CASSSIPGQGWTGELFF. CDR3 coding DNA: TGTGCCAGCAGCTCCATTCCGGGACAGGGTTGGACCGGGGAGCTGTTTTTT.

About this clone itself: A junction end diverges from the germline sequence, so it may reflect a read error. The gene calls are TRBV6-6 and TRBJ1-1; a weak D match, TRBD1 (5 bases). CDR3 size: 15 residues. Germline values: CDR1 MNHNY, CDR2 SVGAGI (reference sequence). Here the CDR3 DNA reads TGTGCCAGCAGTTACTGGGGGAGGGCTAACATTGAAGCTTTCTTT. Its protein product is CASSYWGRANIEAFF.

The V call is TRBV28, the J call TRBJ2-7, with 10 bases fitting TRBD1. V dropped 6 bases and J dropped 4; count of bases not matched to a gene: 9. The CDR3 has 15 amino acids. Germline V gene lookup returns CDR1 MDHEN and CDR2 SYDVKM. The CDR3 region has the DNA TGTGCCAGCAGCCGTGACAGGGGGCGCCGGTACGAGCAGTACTTC. This translates into CASSRDRGRRYEQYF.

The chain's CDR3 is CASSYSRGYGYTF. Here the CDR3 DNA reads TGTGCCAGCAGTTACTCCCGGGGGTATGGCTACACCTTC. The chain links TRBV6-5 to TRBJ1-2, with a possible D match to TRBD1 (5 bases). Germline assignment: CDR1 MNHEY and CDR2 SVGAGI. The germline V and J ends were trimmed by 0 bases and 5 bases, with 7 bases remaining between them. The CDR3 has 13 amino acids.

The chain couples TRBV18 to TRBJ2-7; 9 bases align to TRBD2. The CDR3 extends over 15 amino acids. Germline V gives CDR1 KGHSH, CDR2 LQKENI. Germline trimming cut 2 bases from V and 0 bases from J; bases unmatched to any gene: 2. The CDR3 protein is CASSPGSGSSYEQYF. The DNA of the CDR3 is TGTGCCAGCTCACCAGGTAGCGGGAGCTCCTACGAGCAGTACTTC.

The chain couples TRBV15 to TRBJ2-7; a possible D gene is TRBD2 (6 bases). Germline V CDR1 and CDR2: LNHNV, YYDKDF (reference sequence). The CDR3 spans 13 residues. Trimming pared 6 bases from V and 11 bases from J, leaving 20 bases between. The CDR3 protein is CATSDAGYTGEYF. The CDR3 coding sequence is TGTGCCACCAGTGATGCGGGATACACCGGCGAGTACTTC.

The chain employs TRBV30 and TRBJ1-1, with 11 nucleotides matching TRBD1. V shed 3 bases, J shed 3 bases, and the junction held 12 bases outside the gene matches. This CDR3 spans 17 amino acids. Looked up from germline, CDR1 is GTSNPN and CDR2 is SVGIG (reference sequence). The CDR3 here is CAWSGTGTGGVYTEAFF. The CDR3 DNA follows: TGTGCCTGGAGCGGCACCGGGACAGGGGGAGTGTACACTGAAGCTTTCTTT.

V gene TRBV10-3 combines with J gene TRBJ1-2; D is possibly TRBD1 (5 bases). V lost 7 bases to trimming and J lost 6 bases, with 15 bases between them. Germline CDR1 ENHRY, CDR2 SYGVKD. The CDR3 spans 13 residues. The CDR3 spells CAITAGGLHGYTF. CDR3 in DNA: TGTGCCATCACCGCGGGGGGTTTACATGGCTACACCTTC.